This TCR beta chain was sequenced in a study of T-cell reconstitution after alpha-beta-depleted transplantation in children (dated by TCRdb to 2016 to 2018). General notes on the study: Using TCR repertoire profiling, the study followed T-cell immune reconstitution in a quantitative way in children after TCRalphabeta/CD19-depleted allogeneic hematopoietic cell transplantation.

Remarks on this clonotype: Its antigen is currently not known. No base-level quality is on record; no much larger clone is a single base apart.

Library creation used PCR. Sequencer: Illumina HiSeq 2500. To normalize quantification of the TCRbeta repertoire, the TCR libraries were built with molecular barcoding that relied on unique molecular identifiers. The public reads were quality trimmed at Q25 with fastp and then assembled into clones with MiXCR by TCRdb, keeping productive beta chains. Each CDR3 protein gets just one entry, which takes the most common genes and DNA from the rows behind it. A total of a few hundred thousand distinct CDR3 sequences appear in this sample, 15% to 20% of them only once. Jointly, the top ten make up 3.3% of the sample. V is pared back by 0 bases and J by 5 bases, with 11 bases lying between the germline termini. There are 15 amino acids in the CDR3, from cysteine to phenylalanine inclusive. Here the CDR3 DNA is all that survives: 45 bases in frame from base 1. Taken from the germline V gene (reference sequence), the CDR1 and CDR2 loops are SEHNR and FQNEAQ.

The chain employs TRBV7-9 and TRBJ1-5; TRBD1 is a weak D gene call, 5 bases matching. This receptor was obtained from a human donor who donated a stem cell graft to a child with acute lymphoblastic leukemia. The sample was PBMCs from the stem cell graft donor, taken from the stem cell graft. The CDR3 is CASSLAGRVHQPQHF. The DNA sequence reads TGTGCCAGCAGCTTAGCAGGCAGGGTGCATCAGCCCCAGCATTTT.